This TCR beta chain is from a study of cytomegalovirus exposure and HLA in healthy donors (dated by TCRdb to the late 2010s). At the level of the whole study: The 666 repertoires of the first cohort and the 110 or so validation repertoires were produced on the same platform, according to a later analysis. The study aimed to test whether signatures of past pathogen exposure could be identified by cataloging public T cell receptors. Besides the first cohort of approximately 670 subjects, a separate validation cohort made up of roughly 120 different subjects was used. High-throughput TCR immunosequencing, statistical association of individual TCRs with disease status, and machine learning were combined to predict cytomegalovirus infection status. The full study reports these points: It was suggested by the authors that the approach could potentially be generalized to other disease states and immunological phenotypes. Across donors, most TCR sequences were observed very rarely, whereas some public TCRs were present in many individuals. In both the original and validation cohorts, the classifier was reported to diagnose cytomegalovirus status with high specificity and sensitivity. Of the cluster scores, roughly 95% were above 0 in a later analysis, which found that TCRs clustered in the first cohort also tended to co-occur in the approximately 130 validation repertoires. The study gave a list of 150 to 200 TCR beta chains associated with cytomegalovirus. In vitro tests confirmed that a few of the cytomegalovirus-associated TCR beta chains recognize cytomegalovirus antigens. A later analysis lacked HLA typing for the validation cohort, so it scored co-occurrence in that cohort across all 110 or so repertoires.

The protocol used for the library was the immunoSEQ multiplex PCR assay. Regarding the original processing steps: A statistical classification framework was built to diagnose cytomegalovirus status from the catalog of TCR beta chain sequences. Held by TCRdb, this immuneACCESS table contains in-frame sequences only and omits some clones. Under half of the omission traces to an unresolved V gene where checked; the cause of the rest is unknown. Clonal size and the V and J genes are those of that table, whereas D and trimming came from the DNA. Across this sample there are some 170,000 clones, with approximately 86% seen only once. Of the sample, roughly 2.7% is held by the ten largest clones. As regards this clone: Its antigen is not yet known. There are no base qualities to consult, and no much larger clone falls within one base.

Looking up the germline V gene yields CDR1 SGHVS and CDR2 FQNEAQ. V lost 1 base and J lost 2 bases; the stretch between them is 12 bases long. The CDR3 numbers 16 residues from cysteine through phenylalanine. Here the CDR3 DNA is all that survives: 48 bases in frame from base 1. The donors were included in the validation cohort of over a hundred subjects, a group kept apart from the roughly 690-subject first cohort. Sequences were obtained from PBMCs. This clonotype was obtained from a man aged 18 to 30 in good health and CMV-seropositive. The chain was built from TRBV7-8 and TRBJ1-5; no D gene is confidently identified. CDR3 reads: CASSLEGGVGNQPQHF. At the DNA level, the sequence is TGTGCCAGCAGCTTAGAGGGCGGGGTGGGCAATCAGCCCCAGCATTTT.